The 7 T cell receptor beta chains below all came from one sample that was sequenced in a study of Ad26.COV2.S vaccination and SARS-CoV-2 variants. Treatment defined: 15 to 20 received Ad26.COV2.S at low or high dose, single or two shots; about 5 received placebo; per-sample allocation not given. Sampling occurred on day 63 after the first vaccine or placebo injection. Sequencing was performed with immunoSEQ multiplex PCR; in TCRdb, only in-frame clones are kept and a portion is missing. The sample includes about 400,000 clones, approximately 91% of them seen just once. The specimen was peripheral blood, collected in a trial of Ad26.COV2.S vaccine versus placebo. These receptors all stem from a person aged 18 to 59 who received the Ad26.COV2.S COVID-19 vaccine or a placebo.

The rearrangement links TRBV28 to TRBJ1-4; no clear D. The V gene's germline CDR1 is MDHEN and CDR2 SYDVKM. The length of the CDR3 is 14 residues. The ends were cut back, 2 bases at V and 4 bases at J, with 8 bases in the middle. The CDR3 DNA reads TGTGCCAGCAGTTTAGCCCCTAATAATGAAAAACTGTTTTTT. Amino acid sequence: CASSLAPNNEKLFF.

This chain links TRBV7-6 with TRBJ2-2; D remains unclear. Germline CDR1 and CDR2: SGHVS and FNYEAQ. Trimming cost V 4 bases and J 4 bases, with 10 bases left between them. The CDR3 length is 14 residues. CDR3 nucleotide sequence: TGTGCCAGCAGCTACCTCGCCGGCACCGGGGAGCTGTTTTTT. This codes for CASSYLAGTGELFF.

The chain has TRBV5-6 and TRBJ1-1, with D uncertain. The germline V gene has CDR1 SGHDT and CDR2 YYEEEE. This CDR3 has 13 amino acids. V was shortened by 5 bases and J by 3 bases, with 11 bases between the two germline ends. Here the CDR3 reads CASRRERDTEAFF. CDR3 DNA: TGTGCCAGCAGGCGGGAAAGGGACACTGAAGCTTTCTTT.

The CDR3 DNA is TGTGCCAGCAGTTCCCCGACAGGGAGCTCTGGCGAGCAGTACTTC. This translates into CASSSPTGSSGEQYF. This chain links TRBV6-5 with TRBJ2-7, with 7 positions matching TRBD1. The V gene's germline CDR1 is MNHEY and CDR2 SVGAGI. Losses at the gene ends were 4 bases for V and 6 bases for J; bases not matched to a gene: 12. The CDR3 has 15 residues.

The genes are TRBV7-3 and TRBJ2-1; D is unresolved. The V gene lost 2 bases and the J gene lost 7 bases, with 12 bases spanning the gap. Germline CDR1 is SGHTA and CDR2 is FQGTGA. This CDR3 has 14 amino acids. CDR3 nucleotide sequence: TGTGCCAGCAGCTTAGGTCCAGATAGAAATGAGCAGTTCTTC. Protein product: CASSLGPDRNEQFF.

The chain uses TRBV9 and TRBJ1-6; no reliable D call. The ends were cut back, 1 base at V and 13 bases at J, with 12 bases in the middle. The CDR3 runs 13 residues. CDR1 and CDR2 from the germline V gene are SGDLS and YYNGEE. DNA of the CDR3: TGTGCCAGCAGCGTACATAACTCTCGCCCCCTCCACTTT. Translating gives CASSVHNSRPLHF.

The chain employs TRBV5-8 and TRBJ2-3, with TRBD2 identical over 7 bases. Germline CDR1 and CDR2: SGHTS and YDEGEE. After removal of 1 base from V and 4 bases from J, the junction contained 6 bases not matched to a gene. The CDR3 runs 15 residues. The CDR3 bases are TGTGCCAGCAGCTTGTTGGGCGGGAGAGCAGATACGCAGTATTTT. Protein: CASSLLGGRADTQYF. Looking up the rest from reference TRBV5-8 and TRBJ2-3 gives the full variable domain: EAGVTQSPTHLIKTRGQQATLRCSPISGHTSVYWYQQALGLGLQFLLWYDEGEERNRGNFPPRFSGRQFPNYSSELNVNALELEDSALYLCASSLLGGRADTQYFGPGTRLTVL.